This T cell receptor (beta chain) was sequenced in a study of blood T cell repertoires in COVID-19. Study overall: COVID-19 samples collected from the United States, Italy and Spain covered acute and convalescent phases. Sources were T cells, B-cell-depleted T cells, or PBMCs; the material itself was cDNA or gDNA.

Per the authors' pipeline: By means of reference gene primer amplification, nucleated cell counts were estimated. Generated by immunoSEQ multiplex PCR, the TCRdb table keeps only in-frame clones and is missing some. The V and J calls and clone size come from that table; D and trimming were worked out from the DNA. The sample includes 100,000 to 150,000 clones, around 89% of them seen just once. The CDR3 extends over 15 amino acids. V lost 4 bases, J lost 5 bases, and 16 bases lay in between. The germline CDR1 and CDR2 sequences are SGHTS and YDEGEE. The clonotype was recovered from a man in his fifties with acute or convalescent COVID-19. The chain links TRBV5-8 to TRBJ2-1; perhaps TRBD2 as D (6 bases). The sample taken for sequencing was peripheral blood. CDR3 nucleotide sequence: TGTGCCAGCAGCCCGCGGGTAGCGGATAACAATGAGCAGTTCTTC. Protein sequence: CASSPRVADNNEQFF.